This TCR beta chain derives from a study of graft-versus-host responses after intestinal transplantation. Study-wide background: Every recipient underwent anti-thymocyte globulin induction, then tacrolimus and steroids for roughly 3 years.

Using immunoSEQ multiplex PCR, the repertoire was profiled, and TCRdb retains in-frame clones only, with some absent. The data contain some 140,000 clones, roughly nine tenths of them singletons. A word on this clone: Its antigen is unidentified.

Per the germline V gene, CDR1 is SGHDT and CDR2 is YYEEEE. The ends were cut back, 4 bases at V and 4 bases at J, with 15 bases in the middle. The CDR3 is made up of 15 amino acids. The TCR comes from a human donor who received an intestinal transplant. The sequenced sample was unstimulated CD4+ T cells sorted from spleen or lymph node cells, obtained before intestinal transplant. This chain uses TRBV5-6 with TRBJ2-4; D may be TRBD2 (6 bases). CDR3 region: CASSTPLAGKNIQYF. The CDR3 DNA is TGTGCCAGCAGCACCCCCTTGGCGGGGAAAAACATTCAGTACTTC.